Reported below is one TCR beta chain. Its antigen is currently unknown. This CDR3 is 15 amino acids long. Germline values: CDR1 SGHRS, CDR2 YFSETQ. V was shortened by 0 bases and J by 0 bases, with 7 bases between the two germline ends. The data derive from a study of cytomegalovirus exposure and HLA in healthy donors. At sampling all donors were nominally healthy, likely with unrecorded immune exposures. Whole-study results and caveats: Researchers reported from a later analysis that most CMV-associated TCR beta chains appeared HLA-restricted.

The PCR contained 60 Vbeta and 13 Jbeta primers. The method was immunoSEQ multiplex PCR; TCRdb's version includes in-frame clones alone and lacks a portion of them. The sample lists about 120,000 clones, about 70% occurring once. Sequenced input: PBMCs. The genes are TRBV5-1 and TRBJ1-3, with D unclear. The receptor was derived from a woman aged 40 to 50 in good health and CMV-seronegative. The CDR3 DNA follows: TGCGCCAGCAGCTTGGACCAGTACTCTGGAAACACCATATATTTT. This encodes CASSLDQYSGNTIYF.